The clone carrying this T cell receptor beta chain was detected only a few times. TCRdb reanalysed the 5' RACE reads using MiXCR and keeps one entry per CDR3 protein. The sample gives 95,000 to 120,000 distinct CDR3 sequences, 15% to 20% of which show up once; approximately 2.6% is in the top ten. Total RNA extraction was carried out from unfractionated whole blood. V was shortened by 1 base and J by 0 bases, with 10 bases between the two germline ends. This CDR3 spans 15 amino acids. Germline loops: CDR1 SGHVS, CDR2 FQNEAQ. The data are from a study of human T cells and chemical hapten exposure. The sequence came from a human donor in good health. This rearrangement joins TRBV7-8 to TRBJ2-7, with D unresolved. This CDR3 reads CASSLVRTSSYEQYF. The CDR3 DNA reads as TGTGCCAGCAGCTTAGTACGGACGAGCTCCTACGAGCAGTACTTC.